A selection of T cell receptor beta chains follows, all from one sample in a study of shared clonotypes between healthy human individuals. The table came from immunoSEQ multiplex PCR; TCRdb's copy has only in-frame clones and leaves some out. The sample lists 850,000 to 1,200,000 clones, 65% to 80% occurring once. The sequenced sample consisted of memory CD4+ T cells sorted from blood. The receptors come from a man aged 18 to 30 in good health. Each CDR3 is given with its conserved first and last residue. D genes are given only for firm matches. Expanded clones get a size class; other rows say once, few or many, or leave the size out.

J gene: TRBJ1-4
D gene: .
clone size: .
V gene: TRBV5-1
CDR3 DNA: TGCGCCAGCTCCGACGGGAGAGCAACTAATGAAAAACTGTTTTTT
CDR3 protein: CASSDGRATNEKLFF

J gene: TRBJ2-5
D gene: .
clone size: .
V gene: TRBV20-1
CDR3 DNA: TGCAGTGCGGAGACAACAGAGACCCAGTACTTC
CDR3 protein: CSAETTETQYF

J gene: TRBJ2-1
D gene: TRBD2
clone size: .
V gene: TRBV6-6
CDR3 DNA: TGTGCCAGCAGTACATTAGCGGGAGTGGGTAATGAGCAGTTCTTC
CDR3 protein: CASSTLAGVGNEQFF

J gene: TRBJ2-4
D gene: TRBD2
clone size: .
V gene: TRBV29-1
CDR3 DNA: TGCAGGGTCCCGGGGACTAGCGGGTTTTTAGCCAAAAACATTCAGTACTTC
CDR3 protein: CRVPGTSGFLAKNIQYF

J gene: TRBJ1-2
D gene: TRBD1
clone size: .
V gene: TRBV6-5
CDR3 DNA: TGTGCCAGCAGTTACGGGACAGGCCTCTATGGCTACACCTTC
CDR3 protein: CASSYGTGLYGYTF

J gene: TRBJ2-7
D gene: TRBD1
clone size: .
V gene: TRBV27
CDR3 DNA: TGTGCCAGCAGTCTGGGACAGAGAGGCTACGAGCAGTACTTC
CDR3 protein: CASSLGQRGYEQYF

J gene: TRBJ2-5
D gene: .
clone size: few
V gene: TRBV2
CDR3 DNA: TGTGCCAGCAGGGTCGACAGGAGCCAAGAGACCCAGTACTTC
CDR3 protein: CASRVDRSQETQYF

J gene: TRBJ2-7
D gene: .
clone size: .
V gene: TRBV5-6
CDR3 DNA: TGTGCCAGCAGCTTGGGAGCGGGCTTGAGCTCCTACGAGCAGTACTTC
CDR3 protein: CASSLGAGLSSYEQYF

J gene: TRBJ2-7
D gene: TRBD2
clone size: .
V gene: TRBV5-6
CDR3 DNA: TGTGCCAGCAGCTTGGACCGACTAGCGGGAAGCTCCTACGAGCAGTACTTC
CDR3 protein: CASSLDRLAGSSYEQYF

J gene: TRBJ2-6
D gene: .
clone size: .
V gene: TRBV19
CDR3 DNA: TGTGCCAGTAGTATAGTGACGGCCTCTGGGGCCAACGTCCTGACTTTC
CDR3 protein: CASSIVTASGANVLTF

J gene: TRBJ2-5
D gene: TRBD1
clone size: .
V gene: TRBV5-1
CDR3 DNA: TGCGCCAGCAGCCGGACAGGGGACCAAGAGACCCAGTACTTC
CDR3 protein: CASSRTGDQETQYF

J gene: TRBJ1-2
D gene: .
clone size: once
V gene: TRBV5-5
CDR3 DNA: TGTGCCAGCAGCTTGTCGGCAGGGGTTAACTATGGCTACACCTTC
CDR3 protein: CASSLSAGVNYGYTF

J gene: TRBJ2-7
D gene: .
clone size: .
V gene: TRBV5-4
CDR3 DNA: TGTGCCAGCAGCCTCCTGACAGGTGTGGGAAACGAGCAGTACTTC
CDR3 protein: CASSLLTGVGNEQYF

J gene: TRBJ1-4
D gene: .
clone size: .
V gene: TRBV5-4
CDR3 DNA: TGTGCCAGCAGCTTGTATGCGAATGAAAAACTGTTTTTT
CDR3 protein: CASSLYANEKLFF

J gene: TRBJ1-3
D gene: .
clone size: .
V gene: TRBV4-1
CDR3 DNA: TGCGCCAGCAGCCAATCCCTCAGTGGTCCCTCTGGAAACACCATATATTTT
CDR3 protein: CASSQSLSGPSGNTIYF

J gene: TRBJ2-2
D gene: .
clone size: .
V gene: TRBV5-1
CDR3 DNA: TGCGCCAGCAGCTTCGAGTCAACCGGGGAGCTGTTTTTT
CDR3 protein: CASSFESTGELFF

J gene: TRBJ2-3
D gene: .
clone size: .
V gene: TRBV5-1
CDR3 DNA: TGCGCCAGCAGACCGGGCAGTGAGGGCACAGATACGCAGTATTTT
CDR3 protein: CASRPGSEGTDTQYF

J gene: TRBJ2-5
D gene: TRBD1
clone size: .
V gene: TRBV7-7
CDR3 DNA: TGTGCTAGCAGCTCGACAGGGCGGGAGACCCAGTACTTC
CDR3 protein: CASSSTGRETQYF

J gene: TRBJ1-6
D gene: .
clone size: few
V gene: TRBV18
CDR3 DNA: TGTGCCAGCTCACCAAGGGGAAGGGTGGATTCACCCCTCCACTTT
CDR3 protein: CASSPRGRVDSPLHF

J gene: TRBJ1-6
D gene: .
clone size: .
V gene: TRBV27
CDR3 DNA: TGTGCCAGCAGTCAGCAGTCTGGTAATTCACCCCTCCACTTT
CDR3 protein: CASSQQSGNSPLHF

J gene: TRBJ2-3
D gene: .
clone size: .
V gene: TRBV29-1
CDR3 DNA: TGCAGCGTTGAGGGGGACAATACGCAGTATTTT
CDR3 protein: CSVEGDNTQYF

J gene: TRBJ1-6
D gene: .
clone size: .
V gene: TRBV30
CDR3 DNA: TGTGCCTGGATGACGGGCCTAAATTCACCCCTCCACTTT
CDR3 protein: CAWMTGLNSPLHF

J gene: TRBJ2-7
D gene: TRBD1
clone size: few
V gene: TRBV11-2
CDR3 DNA: TGTGCCAGCAGCTTAAAAATTAAAACCCCCGGGACAGGCTCCTACGAGCAGTACTTC
CDR3 protein: CASSLKIKTPGTGSYEQYF

J gene: TRBJ2-4
D gene: TRBD1
clone size: .
V gene: TRBV19
CDR3 DNA: TGTGCCAGTAGCCTCGGGACAGGGGGGGAGCTAGCCAAAAACATTCAGTACTTC
CDR3 protein: CASSLGTGGELAKNIQYF

J gene: TRBJ2-2
D gene: .
clone size: .
V gene: TRBV6-6
CDR3 DNA: TGTGCCAGCCATTTGACCGACACCGGGGAGCTGTTTTTT
CDR3 protein: CASHLTDTGELFF

J gene: TRBJ1-2
D gene: .
clone size: .
V gene: TRBV30
CDR3 DNA: TGTGCACATTCACGGGGTGGTCGCGAGCGCTACACCTTC
CDR3 protein: CAHSRGGRERYTF

J gene: TRBJ1-1
D gene: .
clone size: .
V gene: TRBV9
CDR3 DNA: TGTGCTAGCTACCGACGGCAGTTTTACACTGAAGCTTTCTTT
CDR3 protein: CASYRRQFYTEAFF

J gene: TRBJ2-1
D gene: .
clone size: .
V gene: TRBV5-4
CDR3 DNA: TGTGCCAGCAGCTTGGTCCAGGGGTTAAATGAGCAGTTCTTC
CDR3 protein: CASSLVQGLNEQFF

J gene: TRBJ1-2
D gene: TRBD1
clone size: .
V gene: TRBV19
CDR3 DNA: TGTGCCAGCTCTGACCCGGGACAGGGGACCTATGGCTACACCTTC
CDR3 protein: CASSDPGQGTYGYTF

J gene: TRBJ1-2
D gene: .
clone size: few
V gene: TRBV28
CDR3 DNA: TGTGCCAGCAGTTCTTACGGTTATGGCTACACCTTC
CDR3 protein: CASSSYGYGYTF

J gene: TRBJ2-4
D gene: TRBD1
clone size: .
V gene: TRBV28
CDR3 DNA: TGTGCCAGCAGCCCAGGGGGCGCGAGGGAAAACATTCAGTACTTC
CDR3 protein: CASSPGGARENIQYF

J gene: TRBJ2-7
D gene: .
clone size: .
V gene: TRBV18
CDR3 DNA: TGTGCCAGCTCACCACCGCGACAGACCTACGAGCAGTACTTC
CDR3 protein: CASSPPRQTYEQYF

J gene: TRBJ1-5
D gene: TRBD1
clone size: .
V gene: TRBV30
CDR3 DNA: TGTGCCTGGAGTGTGGGGACAGGTGGCAATCAGCCCCAGCATTTT
CDR3 protein: CAWSVGTGGNQPQHF

J gene: TRBJ2-2
D gene: .
clone size: many
V gene: TRBV28
CDR3 DNA: TGTGCCAGCACTTCCCAGCTCGGGGAGCTGTTTTTT
CDR3 protein: CASTSQLGELFF

J gene: TRBJ2-7
D gene: .
clone size: .
V gene: TRBV27
CDR3 DNA: TGTGCCAGCAAAGACTACTACGAGCAGTACTTC
CDR3 protein: CASKDYYEQYF

J gene: TRBJ1-2
D gene: .
clone size: .
V gene: TRBV5-1
CDR3 DNA: TGCGCCAGCAGCGACAACCAGGGAGGCTATGGCTACACCTTC
CDR3 protein: CASSDNQGGYGYTF

J gene: TRBJ2-3
D gene: TRBD2
clone size: .
V gene: TRBV4-3
CDR3 DNA: TGCGCCAGCAGCCAAGATCAGGTCGGACTAGCGGGTACAGATACGCAGTATTTT
CDR3 protein: CASSQDQVGLAGTDTQYF

J gene: TRBJ2-5
D gene: TRBD1
clone size: .
V gene: TRBV5-4
CDR3 DNA: TGTGCCAGCAGCCAGGACAGGGGTCCCCAAGAGACCCAGTACTTC
CDR3 protein: CASSQDRGPQETQYF

J gene: TRBJ1-1
D gene: .
clone size: .
V gene: TRBV19
CDR3 DNA: TGTGCCAGTAATCGGCAGGGTAACACTGAAGCTTTCTTT
CDR3 protein: CASNRQGNTEAFF

J gene: TRBJ2-5
D gene: TRBD1
clone size: many
V gene: TRBV6-1
CDR3 DNA: TGTGCCAGCAGTGGGGCCGGGACAGGTGGAAGAGAGACCCAGTACTTC
CDR3 protein: CASSGAGTGGRETQYF

J gene: TRBJ2-7
D gene: TRBD1
clone size: .
V gene: TRBV5-1
CDR3 DNA: TGCGCCAGCAGCGGGGACCGGGACAGGGAAATGGGCGAGCAGTACTTC
CDR3 protein: CASSGDRDREMGEQYF

J gene: TRBJ2-7
D gene: TRBD2
clone size: .
V gene: TRBV4-3
CDR3 DNA: TGCGCCAGCAGCCAAGTCTCTAGCGGGAGCTCCTACGAGCAGTACTTC
CDR3 protein: CASSQVSSGSSYEQYF

J gene: TRBJ2-1
D gene: TRBD2
clone size: once
V gene: TRBV7-9
CDR3 DNA: TGTGCCAGCAGCCCCAGGACTAGCGGCAATGAGCAGTTCTTC
CDR3 protein: CASSPRTSGNEQFF

J gene: TRBJ2-5
D gene: TRBD2
clone size: .
V gene: TRBV6-6
CDR3 DNA: TGTGCCAGCAGCCGTGGTGCGGGAGTACCCCAAGAGACCCAGTACTTC
CDR3 protein: CASSRGAGVPQETQYF

J gene: TRBJ2-1
D gene: TRBD2
clone size: .
V gene: TRBV7-2
CDR3 DNA: TGTGCCAGCAGCTTCCTGGAGCGGGAGGCCCACAATGAGCAGTTCTTC
CDR3 protein: CASSFLEREAHNEQFF